The sequence of this TCR beta chain was determined in a study of regulatory T cells in long-lasting Graves disease. V lost 3 bases to trimming and J lost 5 bases, with 10 bases between them. The CDR3 runs to 13 residues. Germline assignment: CDR1 SNHLY and CDR2 FYNNEI. Documented time point: newly diagnosed GD, antithyroid drugs for less than 3 months. The TCR library was made from RNA that had been extracted from PBMCs in TRIzol. In this cohort, patients came from an endocrinology department located in Xi'an, China. For TCR beta, libraries came from iRepertoire HTBI primers and Arm-PCR of CDR3 regions. Via MiXCR, TCRdb re-called the multiplex PCR reads, giving one row per CDR3 protein. The sample lists approximately 300,000 distinct CDR3 sequences, 18% occurring once. Whole-study results and caveats: Favoring TRBV28, TRBJ1-2 and TRBJ2-5 was a feature seen in persistent disease. For persistent Graves' patients, TCR diversity was lower than for newly diagnosed ones.

This clonotype was detected many times. Antigen: not known. The receptor was derived from a female donor with Graves disease. The sample here was peripheral blood mononuclear cells (PBMCs), taken at new diagnosis, from a patient treated with antithyroid drugs. The chain is built from TRBV2 and TRBJ2-5; perhaps TRBD1 as D (5 bases). The CDR3 DNA reads as TGTGCCAGCAGTGAGGGGCAGTTGGAGACCCAGTACTTC. It yields the protein CASSEGQLETQYF.